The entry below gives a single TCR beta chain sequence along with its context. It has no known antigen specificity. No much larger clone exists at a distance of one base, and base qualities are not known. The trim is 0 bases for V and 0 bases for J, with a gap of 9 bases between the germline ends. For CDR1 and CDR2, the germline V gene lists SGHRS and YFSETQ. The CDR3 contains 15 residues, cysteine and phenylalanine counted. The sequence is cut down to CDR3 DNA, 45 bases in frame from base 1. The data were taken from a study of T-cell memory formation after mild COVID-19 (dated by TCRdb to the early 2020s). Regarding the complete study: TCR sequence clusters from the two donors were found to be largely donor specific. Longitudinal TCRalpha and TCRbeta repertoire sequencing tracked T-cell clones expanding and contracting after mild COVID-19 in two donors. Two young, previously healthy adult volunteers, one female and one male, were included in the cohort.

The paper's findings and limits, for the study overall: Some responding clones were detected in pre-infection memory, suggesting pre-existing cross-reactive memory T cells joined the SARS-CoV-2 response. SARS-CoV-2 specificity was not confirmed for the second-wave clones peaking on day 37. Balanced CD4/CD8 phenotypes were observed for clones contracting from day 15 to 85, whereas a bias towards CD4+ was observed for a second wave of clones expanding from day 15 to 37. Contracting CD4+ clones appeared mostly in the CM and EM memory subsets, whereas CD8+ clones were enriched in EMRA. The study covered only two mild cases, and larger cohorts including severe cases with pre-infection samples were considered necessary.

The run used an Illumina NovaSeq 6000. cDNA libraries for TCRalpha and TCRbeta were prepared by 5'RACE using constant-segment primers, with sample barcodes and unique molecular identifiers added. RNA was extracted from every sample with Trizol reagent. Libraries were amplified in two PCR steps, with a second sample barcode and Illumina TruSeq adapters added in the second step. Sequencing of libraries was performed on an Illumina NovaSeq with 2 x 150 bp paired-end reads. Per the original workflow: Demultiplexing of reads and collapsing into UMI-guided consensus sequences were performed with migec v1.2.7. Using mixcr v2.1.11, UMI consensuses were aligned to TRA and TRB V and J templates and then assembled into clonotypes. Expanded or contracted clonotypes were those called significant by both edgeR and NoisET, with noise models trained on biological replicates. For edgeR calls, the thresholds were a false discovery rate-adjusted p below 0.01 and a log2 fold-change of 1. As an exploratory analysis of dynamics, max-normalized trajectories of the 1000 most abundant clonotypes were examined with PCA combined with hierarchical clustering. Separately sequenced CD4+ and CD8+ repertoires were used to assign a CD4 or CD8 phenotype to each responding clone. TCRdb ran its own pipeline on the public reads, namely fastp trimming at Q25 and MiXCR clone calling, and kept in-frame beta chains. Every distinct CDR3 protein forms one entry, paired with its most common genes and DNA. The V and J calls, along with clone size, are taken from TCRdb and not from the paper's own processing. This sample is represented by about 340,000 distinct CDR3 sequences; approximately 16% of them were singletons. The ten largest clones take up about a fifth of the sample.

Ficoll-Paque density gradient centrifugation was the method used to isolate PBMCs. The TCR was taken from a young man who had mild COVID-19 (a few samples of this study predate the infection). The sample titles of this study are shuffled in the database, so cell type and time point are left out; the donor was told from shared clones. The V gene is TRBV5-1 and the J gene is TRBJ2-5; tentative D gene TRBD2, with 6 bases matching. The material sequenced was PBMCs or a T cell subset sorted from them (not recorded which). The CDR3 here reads CASSLEGGNQETQYF. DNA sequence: TGCGCCAGCAGCTTGGAGGGCGGGAACCAAGAGACCCAGTACTTC.